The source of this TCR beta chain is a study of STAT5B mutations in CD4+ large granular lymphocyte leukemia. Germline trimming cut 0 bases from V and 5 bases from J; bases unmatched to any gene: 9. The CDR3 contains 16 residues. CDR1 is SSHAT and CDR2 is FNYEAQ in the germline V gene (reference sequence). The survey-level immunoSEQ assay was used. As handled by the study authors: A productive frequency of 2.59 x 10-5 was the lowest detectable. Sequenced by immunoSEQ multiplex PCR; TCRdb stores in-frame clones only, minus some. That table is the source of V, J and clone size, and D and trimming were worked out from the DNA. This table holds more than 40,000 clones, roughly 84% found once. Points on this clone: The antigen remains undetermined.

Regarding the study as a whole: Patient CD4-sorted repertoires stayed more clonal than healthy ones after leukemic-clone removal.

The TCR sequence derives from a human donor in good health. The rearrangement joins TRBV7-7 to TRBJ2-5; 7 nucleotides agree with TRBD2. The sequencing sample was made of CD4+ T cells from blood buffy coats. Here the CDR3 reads CASSLAGKGGSETQYF. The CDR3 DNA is TGTGCCAGCAGCTTAGCTGGAAAGGGAGGGTCGGAGACCCAGTACTTC.